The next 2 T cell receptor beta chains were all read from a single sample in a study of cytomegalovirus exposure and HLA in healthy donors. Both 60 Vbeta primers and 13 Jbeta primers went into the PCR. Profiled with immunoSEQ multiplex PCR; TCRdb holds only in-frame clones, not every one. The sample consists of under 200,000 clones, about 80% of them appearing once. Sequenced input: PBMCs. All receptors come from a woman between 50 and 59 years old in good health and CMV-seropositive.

CDR3 in DNA: TGTGCCAGCAGCCCGACAGTTAAGTCTGAAGCTTTCTTT. This sequence encodes CASSPTVKSEAFF. The genes are TRBV5-6 and TRBJ1-1; tentative D call: TRBD1 (5 bases). The CDR3 is made up of 13 amino acids. Germline V gives CDR1 SGHDT, CDR2 YYEEEE. V lost 4 bases and J 6 bases, leaving 13 bases between the germline ends. The whole variable domain, remainder taken from reference TRBV5-6 and TRBJ1-1, is DAGVTQSPTHLIKTRGQQVTLRCSPKSGHDTVSWYQQALGQGPQFIFQYYEEEERQRGNFPDRFSGHQFPNYSSELNVNALLLGDSALYLCASSPTVKSEAFFGQGTRLTVV.

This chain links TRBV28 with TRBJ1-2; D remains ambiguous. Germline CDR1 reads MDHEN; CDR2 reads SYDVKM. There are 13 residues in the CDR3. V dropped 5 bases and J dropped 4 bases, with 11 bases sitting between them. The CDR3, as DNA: TGTGCCAGCAGTCCGGTCCTAACCTATGGCTACACCTTC. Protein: CASSPVLTYGYTF.